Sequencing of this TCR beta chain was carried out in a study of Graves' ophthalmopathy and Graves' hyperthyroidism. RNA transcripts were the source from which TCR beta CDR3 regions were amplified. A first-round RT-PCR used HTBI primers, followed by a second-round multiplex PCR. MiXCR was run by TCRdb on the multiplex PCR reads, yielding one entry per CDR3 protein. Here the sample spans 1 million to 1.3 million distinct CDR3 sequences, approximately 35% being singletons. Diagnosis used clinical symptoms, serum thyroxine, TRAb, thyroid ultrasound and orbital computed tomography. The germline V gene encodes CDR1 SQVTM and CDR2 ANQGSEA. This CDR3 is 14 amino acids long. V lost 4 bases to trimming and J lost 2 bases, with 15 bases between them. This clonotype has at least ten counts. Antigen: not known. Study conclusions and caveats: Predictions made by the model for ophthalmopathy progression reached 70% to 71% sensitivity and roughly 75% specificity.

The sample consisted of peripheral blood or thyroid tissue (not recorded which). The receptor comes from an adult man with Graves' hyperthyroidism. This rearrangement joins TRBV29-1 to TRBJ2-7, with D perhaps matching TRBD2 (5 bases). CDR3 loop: CSVVWAVGTYEQYF. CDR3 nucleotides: TGCAGCGTTGTTTGGGCGGTCGGGACCTACGAGCAGTACTTC.